This record concerns one TCR beta chain sequence. This entry is derived from a study of blood T cell repertoires in COVID-19. Study information: Acute and convalescent COVID-19 samples came from the United States, Italy and Spain.

The CDR3 contains 17 residues. The germline V gene encodes CDR1 SGDLS and CDR2 YYNGEE. V lost 0 bases to trimming and J lost 6 bases, with 16 bases between them. Self-reported history from a screening survey and questionnaire set each donor's cohort. The assay was immunoSEQ multiplex PCR, and TCRdb's table has in-frame clones only and misses some. The sample yields more than 300,000 clones, approximately 90% seen once. This sequence was found in a young woman who had recovered from COVID-19. The genes are TRBV9 and TRBJ1-6; D is uncertain. The sample comprised PBMCs or T cells enriched from blood (not recorded which). CDR3 sequence reads: CASSVGPGKGLNSPLHF. CDR3 DNA: TGTGCCAGCAGCGTAGGTCCCGGGAAGGGCCTTAATTCACCCCTCCACTTT.